One sample yielded the 21 T cell receptor beta chains listed below, sequenced in a study of T cell responses to AZD1222 COVID-19 vaccine. Generated by immunoSEQ multiplex PCR, the TCRdb table keeps only in-frame clones and is missing some. The sample has about 84,000 clones; roughly 87% are singletons. The sequenced sample was peripheral blood, obtained on day 0 of AZD1222 vaccination. Every receptor here comes from an adult in good health.

The chain is built from TRBV7-3 and TRBJ1-1, with D uncertain. CDR3 length: 13 amino acids. Germline V CDR1 and CDR2: SGHTA, FQGTGA. Trimming removed 4 bases from V and 0 bases from J, with 6 bases in between. The CDR3 loop is CASSYAMNTEAFF. The DNA of the CDR3 is TGTGCCAGCAGCTACGCCATGAACACTGAAGCTTTCTTT.

This chain links TRBV18 with TRBJ1-5; maybe TRBD1 (6 bases). The germline V gene encodes CDR1 KGHSH and CDR2 LQKENI. The ends were cut back, 4 bases at V and 7 bases at J, with 17 bases in the middle. This CDR3 contains 15 residues. The CDR3 here is CASSRGLQGRQPQHF. CDR3 bases: TGTGCCAGCTCACGTGGGCTACAGGGAAGGCAGCCCCAGCATTTT.

This CDR3 reads CASSLRGASNQPQHF. CDR3 in DNA: TGTGCCAGCTCACTTCGGGGGGCAAGCAATCAGCCCCAGCATTTT. The chain has TRBV18 and TRBJ1-5; perhaps TRBD1 as D (6 bases). V lost 4 bases to trimming and J lost 1 base, with 11 bases between them. Germline V gene sequence: CDR1 KGHSH, CDR2 LQKENI. The CDR3 totals 15 residues.

This chain links TRBV5-1 with TRBJ2-3, with a possible D match to TRBD1 (5 bases). Germline CDR1 SGHRS, CDR2 YFSETQ. The CDR3 totals 13 residues. With 4 bases removed from V and 0 bases from J, the gap between germline ends came to 6 bases. The CDR3 reads CASSPGSTDTQYF. DNA for the CDR3: TGCGCCAGCAGCCCAGGGAGCACAGATACGCAGTATTTT.

The chain employs TRBV15 and TRBJ1-6; no clear D. The germline V gene has CDR1 LNHNV and CDR2 YYDKDF (reference sequence). The CDR3 contains 15 residues. The V gene lost 0 bases and the J gene lost 6 bases, with 9 bases spanning the gap. CDR3 region: CATSRDLRLNSPLHF. The CDR3 DNA sequence: TGTGCCACCAGCAGAGATCTTAGGCTTAATTCACCCCTCCACTTT.

This chain joins TRBV7-2 and TRBJ1-3; the D is unclear. V lost 5 bases, J lost 0 bases, and 14 bases lay in between. This CDR3 contains 16 residues. The germline gives CDR1 SGHTA, CDR2 FQGNSA. DNA for the CDR3: TGTGCCAGCAGCCAAAACCAAGGCTTCTCTGGAAACACCATATATTTT. Protein product: CASSQNQGFSGNTIYF.

The J gene is TRBJ1-1, the V gene TRBV4-3; D not resolved. With 4 bases removed from V and 4 bases from J, the gap between germline ends came to 16 bases. The CDR3 extends over 15 amino acids. Germline V gene data show CDR1 as LGHNA and CDR2 as YSLEER. The chain's CDR3 is CASSRGRVEGTEAFF. The CDR3 DNA follows: TGCGCCAGCAGCCGCGGACGAGTGGAGGGCACTGAAGCTTTCTTT.

This clone showed up just once. The chain recombines TRBV11-2 with TRBJ2-1; D is unclear. From germline, CDR1 is SGHAT and CDR2 FQNNGV. The CDR3 runs to 13 residues. The V gene lost 5 bases and the J gene lost 5 bases, with 10 bases spanning the gap. CDR3 protein: CASSRQEDNEQFF. The CDR3, as DNA: TGTGCCAGCAGCAGGCAGGAAGACAATGAGCAGTTCTTC.

V is TRBV7-8 and J is TRBJ2-7; D is undetermined. V was shortened by 2 bases and J by 2 bases, with 10 bases between the two germline ends. This CDR3 has 14 amino acids. Germline CDR1 and CDR2: SGHVS and FQNEAQ. CDR3 residues: CASSLRSRAYEQYF. CDR3 coding DNA: TGTGCCAGCAGCTTAAGGTCTAGGGCCTACGAGCAGTACTTC.

The chain is built from TRBV18 and TRBJ1-2; 9 bases map to TRBD1. Germline CDR1 is KGHSH and CDR2 is LQKENI. V lost 0 bases, J lost 4 bases, and 3 bases stayed unmatched. CDR3 length: 15 amino acids. The CDR3: CASSPPTGGSYGYTF. The CDR3 nucleotides are TGTGCCAGCTCACCACCGACAGGGGGATCCTATGGCTACACCTTC.

V usage is TRBV18 and J usage is TRBJ2-1; TRBD2 matches at 11 bases. Germline V gives CDR1 KGHSH, CDR2 LQKENI. The CDR3 loop spans 16 amino acids. Losses at the gene ends were 2 bases for V and 5 bases for J; bases not matched to a gene: 5. This chain's CDR3 is CASSPASGRFDNEQFF. The CDR3 nucleotides are TGTGCCAGCTCACCAGCTAGCGGGAGGTTCGACAATGAGCAGTTCTTC.

This clone was observed once. The J gene is TRBJ1-2, the V gene TRBV3-1 (or the pseudogene TRBV3-2), with TRBD1 as a possible D gene (5 bases). The CDR3 sequence is 15 residues long. V was cut by 4 bases and J by 4 bases, with 16 bases left in between. CDR1 is LGHDT and CDR2 is YNNKEL in the germline V gene (reference sequence). The CDR3 reads CASSPTSTGIYGYTF. For the CDR3, the DNA is TGTGCCAGCAGCCCTACAAGTACAGGAATCTATGGCTACACCTTC.

The V and J genes are TRBV2 and TRBJ1-3; D gene ambiguous. Germline loops: CDR1 SNHLY, CDR2 FYNNEI. Trimming removed 7 bases at V and 0 bases at J, with 16 bases between. The CDR3 loop spans 16 amino acids. CDR3 sequence reads: CASNLDGAHSGNTIYF. The CDR3 DNA follows: TGTGCCAGCAATCTGGACGGAGCCCACTCTGGAAACACCATATATTTT.

V is TRBV9 and J is TRBJ1-4, with D possibly being TRBD1 (5 bases). Germline CDR1 SGDLS, CDR2 YYNGEE. This CDR3 spans 14 amino acids. V lost 0 bases, J lost 6 bases, and 9 bases lay in between. The CDR3 sequence is CASSVEVRDEKLFF. The CDR3 DNA is TGTGCCAGCAGCGTAGAAGTCAGGGATGAAAAACTGTTTTTT.

The chain couples TRBV19 to TRBJ1-5; D is ambiguous. This CDR3 contains 19 residues. Per germline, CDR1 LNHDA and CDR2 SQIVND (reference sequence). Deletions cut 0 bases from V and 7 bases from J, with 25 bases between. CDR3 protein: CASSIDRSSAAGSNQPQHF. The DNA for the CDR3 is TGTGCCAGTAGTATAGATCGGAGCTCAGCAGCTGGTTCCAACCAGCCCCAGCATTTT.

This chain uses TRBV10-3 with TRBJ2-5, with 8 positions matching TRBD1. The CDR3 has 13 amino acids. The V segment lost 6 bases and the J segment 5 bases; nucleotides outside the gene matches: 5. Germline values: CDR1 ENHRY, CDR2 SYGVKD. This CDR3 is CAIRTGAGETQYF. Here the CDR3 DNA reads TGTGCCATCAGGACAGGGGCCGGGGAGACCCAGTACTTC.

A single count supports this clone. V is TRBV5-8 and J is TRBJ1-5; 8 bases are shared with TRBD1. CDR1 and CDR2 from the germline V gene are SGHTS and YDEGEE. This CDR3 is built from 16 residues. V lost 6 bases, J lost 0 bases, and 8 bases stayed unmatched. CDR3 protein: CASMTGAIYSNQPQHF. In DNA form, the CDR3 reads TGTGCCAGCATGACAGGGGCGATTTATAGCAATCAGCCCCAGCATTTT.

DNA of the CDR3: TGTGCCGGCCTAGGACTAGCGGGAGGGAAGCCCTACGAGCAGTACTTC. Its translation: CAGLGLAGGKPYEQYF. The V gene is TRBV19, the J gene TRBJ2-7; 15 nucleotides align to TRBD2. CDR3 length equals 16 residues. V was pared by 11 bases and J by 2 bases, with 10 bases of the junction left unmatched. In germline, CDR1 is LNHDA, CDR2 SQIVND (reference sequence).

The chain employs TRBV6-5 and TRBJ2-5; D is possibly TRBD2 (5 bases). V lost 4 bases, J lost 6 bases, and 9 bases lay in between. The CDR3 has 12 amino acids. Germline lookup yields CDR1 MNHEY and CDR2 SVGAGI. CDR3 bases: TGTGCCAGCAGTTCGGACGGGAAGACCCAGTACTTC. This encodes CASSSDGKTQYF.

The CDR3 nucleotides read TGTGCCAGTACCGGAAACCCGAACACCGGGGAGCTGTTTTTT. Protein: CASTGNPNTGELFF. This chain connects TRBV19 to TRBJ2-2; D is unclear. V lost 7 bases, J lost 0 bases, and 9 bases lay in between. CDR1 and CDR2 (germline): LNHDA, SQIVND (reference sequence). The CDR3 extends over 14 amino acids.

This chain links TRBV3-1 (or the pseudogene TRBV3-2) with TRBJ2-7; 7 bases line up with TRBD1. Germline CDR1 and CDR2: LGHDT and YNNKEL (reference sequence). The CDR3 loop spans 13 amino acids. V shed 3 bases and J 5 bases; nucleotides not matched to a gene: 4. This chain's CDR3 is CASSHATGNEQYF. The CDR3 coding sequence is TGTGCCAGCAGCCACGCGACAGGGAACGAGCAGTACTTC.